Below, one T cell receptor beta chain is given with its context. This sample was taken from a study of blood T cell repertoires in COVID-19. On the study more broadly: Donors in the United States, Italy and Spain gave samples during acute or convalescent COVID-19. PBMCs, B-cell-depleted T cells, or T cells provided the cDNA or gDNA that made up the material.

Donors were grouped by their self-reported clinical history. Original data processing: Scientists estimated how many nucleated cells there were by amplifying reference gene primers. Only in-frame clones appear in the TCRdb table, and some are missing; sequencing was by immunoSEQ multiplex PCR. That table furnishes V, J and clone size, whereas the DNA furnished D and trimming. Of roughly 250,000 clones detected, 75% to 90% appear once; the ten largest clones hold around 10%. V was pared by 0 bases and J by 8 bases, with 5 bases of the junction left unmatched. The CDR3 totals 14 residues. Per germline, CDR1 SGHRS and CDR2 YFSETQ.

Sequenced sample: PBMCs or T cells enriched from blood (not recorded which). The sequence was obtained from a man between 35 and 55 years old who had recovered from COVID-19. V is TRBV5-1 and J is TRBJ1-3, with 7 bases identical to TRBD1. The CDR3 nucleotides are TGCGCCAGCAGCTTGGGACAGGGCGGAGACACCATATATTTT. As protein: CASSLGQGGDTIYF.